The next 5 T cell receptor beta chains were all read from a single sample in a study of CD8 T cells in Susac syndrome (dated by TCRdb to the late 2010s). Libraries were built with the immunoSEQ multiplex PCR assay. RNA was extracted using the RNeasy kit, and roughly 0.45 to 1 ug of the RNA was reverse transcribed with random hexamers. Through fastp at Q25 and MiXCR, TCRdb rebuilt clones from the public reads, retaining in-frame beta chains. Rows merge per CDR3 protein into single entries with the most common DNA and genes. The sample records about 83,000 distinct CDR3 sequences, approximately 95% of which are singletons. The leading ten clones occupy 0.4% to 0.5% of the sample. The sequenced sample was CD8+ T cells from PBMCs. The receptors derive from a human donor with Susac syndrome.

The chain is built from TRBV10-3 and TRBJ2-1; 8 bases line up with TRBD2. Per the germline V gene, CDR1 is ENHRY and CDR2 is SYGVKD. After removal of 0 bases from V and 5 bases from J, the junction contained 3 bases not matched to a gene. This CDR3 has 15 residues. The CDR3 loop reads CAISESGGRNNEQFF. The CDR3 coding sequence is TGTGCCATCAGTGAGTCGGGCGGGAGGAACAATGAGCAGTTCTTC.

This chain joins TRBV18 and TRBJ2-7; 8 bases line up with TRBD1. Germline V CDR1 and CDR2: KGHSH, LQKENI. The CDR3 length is 14 residues. Unmatched junction bases numbered 4, after V lost 0 bases and J lost 6 bases. CDR3 in DNA: TGTGCCAGCTCACCACCGGGTGGACAGGGCGAGCAGTACTTC. Translating gives CASSPPGGQGEQYF. The variable domain in full, completed from reference TRBV18 and TRBJ2-7, reads NAGVMQNPRHLVRRRGQEARLRCSPMKGHSHVYWYRQLPEEGLKFMVYLQKENIIDESGMPKERFSAEFPKEGPSILRIQQVVRGDSAAYFCASSPPGGQGEQYFGPGTRLTVT.

The V gene is TRBV20-1, the J gene TRBJ2-1; the D is unclear. The CDR3 is 11 residues long. Germline CDR1 and CDR2: DFQATT and SNEGSKA (reference sequence). V was pared by 3 bases and J by 8 bases, with 8 bases between. The CDR3, as DNA: TGCAGTGCTAGGCTCGGCCATGAGCAGTTCTTC. Its protein product is CSARLGHEQFF.

The gene calls are TRBV4-1 and TRBJ2-1; tentatively, D is TRBD1 or TRBD2 (5 bases each). The CDR3 runs 14 residues. Germline loops: CDR1 MGHRA, CDR2 YSYEKL. Trimming took 0 bases from V and 8 from J, leaving 11 bases between them. The CDR3 protein is CASSQEGREHEQFF. The CDR3 bases are TGCGCCAGCAGCCAAGAGGGCAGGGAGCATGAGCAGTTCTTC.

The rearrangement uses TRBV3-1 and TRBJ1-2; D is uncertain. CDR3 length: 14 amino acids. The V and J ends lost 0 bases and 2 bases respectively, with 7 bases between them. Germline CDR1 reads LGHDT; CDR2 reads YNNKEL (reference sequence). The CDR3 nucleotides read TGTGCCAGCAGCCAAGATCCGGGGAACTATGGCTACACCTTC. Its translation: CASSQDPGNYGYTF.